The clone carrying this T cell receptor (beta chain) was picked up one time. The approximately 120-subject validation cohort, separate from the roughly 700-subject first cohort, included the donors. This sample was included in a study of cytomegalovirus exposure and HLA in healthy donors. The CDR3 spans 15 residues. The germline CDR1 and CDR2 sequences are MDHEN and SYDVKM. The V and J ends lost 4 bases and 8 bases, in that order; junction bases with no gene match: 9. Profiling relied on immunoSEQ multiplex PCR, and the TCRdb table lists in-frame clones only, not all of them. The data hold approximately 97,000 clones, with 80% to 95% observed a single time.

The material sequenced was PBMCs. This chain uses TRBV28 with TRBJ2-1; 9 nucleotides line up with TRBD2. The clonotype was recovered from a woman younger than 45 in good health and CMV-seropositive. The CDR3 spells CASSSSGKRRDEQFF. CDR3 bases: TGTGCCAGCAGTTCTAGCGGGAAACGCCGCGATGAGCAGTTCTTC.